Presented here are 21 T cell receptor beta chains from one specimen sequenced in a study of cytomegalovirus exposure and HLA in healthy donors. PCR amplification relied on 60 Vbeta primers (plus 13 Jbeta primers). Profiled with immunoSEQ multiplex PCR; TCRdb holds only in-frame clones, not every one. This sample's clone table lists about 90,000 clones. Source material: PBMCs. The source of these receptors is a woman aged 30 to 39 in good health and CMV-seronegative.

The chain recombines TRBV4-2 with TRBJ2-3; TRBD2 agrees at 8 bases. Germline CDR1 reads LGHNA; CDR2 reads YNFKEQ. The CDR3 runs to 18 residues. V gave up 0 bases and J gave up 2 bases; unmatched junction bases: 10. The chain's CDR3 is CASSQDEWSSGATDTQYF. CDR3 in DNA: TGTGCCAGCAGCCAAGATGAGTGGAGTAGCGGGGCCACAGATACGCAGTATTTT.

The chain uses TRBV4-2 and TRBJ2-1; 13 bases are a match to TRBD2. Germline V lookup: CDR1 LGHNA, CDR2 YNFKEQ. The CDR3 consists of 14 residues. The trim removed 4 bases at V and 10 bases at J, leaving 4 bases unmatched. The CDR3 sequence: CASSPSGLAGEQFF. CDR3 bases: TGTGCCAGCAGCCCTTCGGGACTAGCGGGGGAGCAGTTCTTC.

The chain couples TRBV19 to TRBJ2-1, with D possibly TRBD1 on 6 matching bases. The CDR3 is made up of 14 amino acids. Germline V lookup: CDR1 LNHDA, CDR2 SQIVND (reference sequence). Trimming pared 8 bases from V and 1 base from J, leaving 12 bases between. This CDR3 is CASHQGQSYNEQFF. The CDR3 nucleotides are TGTGCCAGTCATCAAGGACAGTCCTACAATGAGCAGTTCTTC.

The CDR3 is CASSPFQGSTEAFF. The DNA of the CDR3 is TGTGCCAGCTCACCTTTCCAGGGAAGCACTGAAGCTTTCTTT. V gene TRBV18 combines with J gene TRBJ1-1, with D maybe TRBD1 (5 bases). Trimming stripped 3 bases from V and 4 bases from J, with 12 bases between. The germline CDR1 and CDR2 sequences are KGHSH and LQKENI. CDR3 length equals 14 residues. Combining the CDR3 with reference TRBV18 and TRBJ1-1 gives the whole variable domain NAGVMQNPRHLVRRRGQEARLRCSPMKGHSHVYWYRQLPEEGLKFMVYLQKENIIDESGMPKERFSAEFPKEGPSILRIQQVVRGDSAAYFCASSPFQGSTEAFFGQGTRLTVV.

The chain joins TRBV6-5 to TRBJ2-3, with D maybe TRBD2 (7 bases). The CDR3 runs 16 residues. Germline loops: CDR1 MNHEY, CDR2 SVGAGI. The germline V and J ends were trimmed by 2 bases and 1 base, with 13 bases remaining between them. CDR3 protein: CASSYEAGAGTDTQYF. Written as DNA, the CDR3 is TGTGCCAGCAGTTACGAGGCGGGGGCGGGCACAGATACGCAGTATTTT.

The chain carries TRBV7-9 and TRBJ2-1, with TRBD2 identical over 16 bases. Germline loops: CDR1 SEHNR, CDR2 FQNEAQ (reference sequence). CDR3 size: 17 residues. V lost 5 bases and J lost 9; bases outside the gene matches: 10. The DNA of the CDR3 is TGTGCCAGCAGCCTTTTAGGGACTAGCGGGAGGGCCAGTGAGCAGTTCTTC. It translates to CASSLLGTSGRASEQFF.

The chain uses TRBV4-1 and TRBJ2-5; D ambiguous. Germline CDR1 is MGHRA and CDR2 is YSYEKL. Trimming cost V 1 base and J 1 base, with 7 bases left between them. The CDR3 has 14 residues. The CDR3 bases are TGCGCCAGCAGCCAAGGAGAAAGCCAAGAGACCCAGTACTTC. Protein sequence: CASSQGESQETQYF.

This sequence joins TRBV7-9 and TRBJ1-3, with D hard to call. With 5 bases removed from V and 4 bases from J, the gap between germline ends came to 6 bases. The germline gives CDR1 SEHNR, CDR2 FQNEAQ (reference sequence). There are 12 residues in the CDR3. CDR3 residues: CASSPQGNTIYF. Here the CDR3 DNA reads TGTGCCAGCAGCCCCCAGGGAAACACCATATATTTT.

The chain links TRBV6-5 to TRBJ1-6; D possibly corresponds to TRBD1 (6 bases). Germline V gives CDR1 MNHEY, CDR2 SVGAGI. This CDR3 region has 14 residues. V was pared by 8 bases and J by 5 bases, with 13 bases between. CDR3 protein: CASAWTVNNSPLHF. DNA for the CDR3: TGTGCCAGCGCGTGGACAGTTAATAATTCACCCCTCCACTTT.

V and J are TRBV6-1 and TRBJ1-1, with D perhaps matching TRBD1 (6 bases). Trimming removed 1 base at V and 8 bases at J, with 17 bases between. The CDR3 is made up of 15 amino acids. Germline CDR1 and CDR2: MNHNS and SASEGT. CDR3 residues: CASSEVPGAVREAFF. In DNA form, the CDR3 reads TGTGCCAGCAGTGAAGTCCCAGGGGCGGTTAGGGAAGCTTTCTTT.

The chain carries TRBV2 and TRBJ1-2; TRBD1 agrees at 10 bases. The junction had 4 bases not matched to a gene; V was cut back by 5 bases and J by 7 bases. Germline values: CDR1 SNHLY, CDR2 FYNNEI. CDR3 length: 13 residues. CDR3 sequence reads: CASSIGTGVGYTF. The CDR3 region has the DNA TGTGCCAGCAGTATTGGGACAGGGGTTGGCTACACCTTC.

The chain joins TRBV5-8 to TRBJ1-5; 11 bases are a match to TRBD1. CDR1 is SGHTS and CDR2 is YDEGEE in the germline V gene. The V segment lost 3 bases and the J segment 1 base; nucleotides outside the gene matches: 15. The CDR3 has 20 amino acids. The CDR3 DNA sequence: TGTGCCAGCAGCTCCCCAGATTTCGGACAGGGGGCTGTCAGCAATCAGCCCCAGCATTTT. This translates into CASSSPDFGQGAVSNQPQHF.

V gene TRBV2 combines with J gene TRBJ1-4; TRBD1 agrees at 7 bases. J lost 8 bases, V lost 4 bases, and 4 bases had no gene match. Germline loops: CDR1 SNHLY, CDR2 FYNNEI. The CDR3 sequence is 13 residues long. The CDR3 DNA reads TGTGCCAGCAGTGTAGGGGGCCGGGAAAAACTGTTTTTT. Translated, it gives CASSVGGREKLFF.

This sequence joins TRBV18 and TRBJ2-3; 9 bases align to TRBD2. J was trimmed by 4 bases and V by 2 bases; bases with no gene match: 10. Germline CDR1 is KGHSH and CDR2 is LQKENI. There are 17 residues in the CDR3. CDR3 nucleotides: TGTGCCAGCTCACCAACCATGAGCGGGAGGAGCGCAGATACGCAGTATTTT. Translating it yields CASSPTMSGRSADTQYF.

V gene TRBV2 combines with J gene TRBJ2-7; no clear D gene. Germline CDR1 is SNHLY and CDR2 is FYNNEI. Trimming took off 10 bases at V and 7 bases at J, with 20 bases between the two ends. This CDR3 has 13 amino acids. The DNA of the CDR3 is TGTGCCACCCAGCGAGGATCCCGCGGAGAGCAGTACTTC. Its translation: CATQRGSRGEQYF. The full variable domain, with the rest looked up from reference TRBV2 and TRBJ2-7, is EPEVTQTPSHQVTQMGQEVILRCVPISNHLYFYWYRQILGQKVEFLVSFYNNEISEKSEIFDDQFSVERPDGSNFTLKIRSTKLEDSAMYFCATQRGSRGEQYFGPGTRLTVT.

This chain links TRBV6-1 with TRBJ1-5, with D hard to call. The CDR3 extends over 13 amino acids. The V end lost 1 base, the J end lost 7 bases, and 8 bases lay between the germline ends. CDR1 MNHNS and CDR2 SASEGT come from the germline V gene. The CDR3 region has the DNA TGTGCCAGCAGTGAAGAGATTGCGCAGCCCCAGCATTTT. It encodes CASSEEIAQPQHF.

As concerns this clone: Compared with germline, one end of the junction differs, possibly owing to a read error. This chain uses TRBV7-7 with TRBJ1-4, with D possibly matching TRBD1 (6 bases). The germline CDR1 and CDR2 sequences are SSHAT and FNYEAQ (reference sequence). The CDR3 is 15 amino acids. The CDR3 loop is CASSLAQGFNEKLFF. CDR3 DNA: TGTGCTAGCAGCTTAGCCCAGGGGTTTAATGAAAAACTGTTTTTT.

The chain couples TRBV5-4 to TRBJ2-5, with 8 bases fitting TRBD1. The J call may be in error: the DNA end matches TRBJ2-7 better. The CDR3 runs to 15 residues. Germline CDR1 SGHNT, CDR2 YYREEE (reference sequence). The CDR3 region is CASSWGQAYSYEQYF. The CDR3 DNA is TGTGCCAGCAGCTGGGGACAGGCATACTCCTACGAGCAGTACTTC.

V gene TRBV10-2 combines with J gene TRBJ1-2; D not resolved. The CDR3 is made up of 15 amino acids. The V gene lost 6 bases and the J gene lost 5 bases, with 19 bases spanning the gap. Germline assignment: CDR1 WSHSY and CDR2 SAAADI. CDR3 protein: CASSLPPGVGYGYTF. CDR3 DNA sequence: TGCGCCAGCAGCCTACCGCCAGGCGTAGGATATGGCTACACCTTC.

A note on this clone: The junction departs from the called germline gene at one end, perhaps through a read error. The chain couples TRBV2 to TRBJ2-1, with a tentative D call TRBD2 (6 bases). Germline V gene sequence: CDR1 SNHLY, CDR2 FYNNEI. The CDR3 consists of 9 residues. The DNA of the CDR3 is TGTGCCAGCGGGACTGGGAAGATCTTC. As protein: CASGTGKIF.

CDR3 amino acids: CASSVVIGSTYNEQFF. Written as DNA, the CDR3 is TGTGCCAGCAGCGTAGTTATCGGGAGCACCTACAATGAGCAGTTCTTC. The rearrangement uses TRBV9 and TRBJ2-1; weak D call: TRBD2 (6 bases). Germline V lookup: CDR1 SGDLS, CDR2 YYNGEE. The CDR3 totals 16 residues. V was cut by 0 bases and J by 2 bases, with 12 bases left in between.